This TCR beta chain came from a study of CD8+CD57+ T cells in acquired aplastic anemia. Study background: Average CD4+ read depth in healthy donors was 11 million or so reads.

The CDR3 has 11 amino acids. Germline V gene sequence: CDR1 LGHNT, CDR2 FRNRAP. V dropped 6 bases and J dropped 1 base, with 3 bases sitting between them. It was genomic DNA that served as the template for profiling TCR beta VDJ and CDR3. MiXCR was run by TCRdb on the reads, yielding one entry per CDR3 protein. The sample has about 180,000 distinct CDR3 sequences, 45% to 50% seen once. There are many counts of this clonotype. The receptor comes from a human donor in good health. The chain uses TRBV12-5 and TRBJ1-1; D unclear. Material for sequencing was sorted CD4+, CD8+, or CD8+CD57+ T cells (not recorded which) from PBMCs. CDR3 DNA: TGTGCTAGTGGGCGGAACACTGAAGCTTTCTTT. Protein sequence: CASGRNTEAFF.